This T cell receptor (beta chain) stems from a study of Graves' ophthalmopathy and Graves' hyperthyroidism (dated by TCRdb to 2016 to 2019). The study in broad terms: Peripheral blood was collected before any treatment was given, at the time of initial diagnosis. The study used signatures of the TCR beta repertoire to tell Graves' ophthalmopathy apart from Graves' hyperthyroidism and to predict which patients would progress to ophthalmopathy. In total, 120 to 150 blood samples were TCR-sequenced: approximately 42 ophthalmopathy, some 80 hyperthyroidism and approximately 17 hyperthyroidism-to-ophthalmopathy patients. To explore V-J signatures that separate ophthalmopathy from hyperthyroidism, a discovery set of 95 to 100 patients was enrolled, consisting of about 45 with ophthalmopathy and approximately 60 with stable hyperthyroidism. For independent validation, a separate cohort was made up of some 18 hyperthyroidism patients plus 17 patients who later progressed from hyperthyroidism to ophthalmopathy. T-cell repertoires of thyroid tissue and blood were compared in about six hyperthyroidism patients. After sampling, hyperthyroidism patients received methimazole starting at 30 mg daily, and ophthalmopathy patients received high-dose intravenous methylprednisolone. The approximately 98 discovery patients were randomly divided into training and test sets at a 7:3 ratio.

Ophthalmopathy patients were characterized by moderately to severely active disease, a Clinical Activity Score of at least 3, a NOSPECS grade of at least 4, and a disease duration under 3 months. Patients with other autoimmune diseases, uncontrolled infections, pregnancy or lactation were excluded from the study. Diagnosis relied on clinical symptoms, serum thyroxine, TRAb, thyroid ultrasound and orbital computed tomography. Ficoll-Paque density gradient centrifugation was used to isolate PBMCs from 8.5 to 10 ml of fresh peripheral blood. Total RNA was extracted using Trizol reagent, and RNA quality was checked on an Agilent 2100 Bioanalyzer. Points the paper makes about the study in general: In validation, the model predicted ophthalmopathy progression with less than 71% sensitivity and roughly 72% specificity; around twelve predicted patients were CT-confirmed with GO in a median of approximately six months. Ophthalmopathy was separated from stable hyperthyroidism by the 13-signature model with roughly 88% sensitivity and around 81% specificity in cross-validation and with 80%/75% in the test set. Sample size was not statistically predetermined, and group allocation was not concealed from the investigators. Most expanded thyroid clonotypes with frequency above 0.001 were also detected in blood, suggesting blood repertoires may reflect the thyroid immune response.

Taken from the germline V gene, the CDR1 and CDR2 loops are LGHNT and FRNRAP. V was cut back by 6 bases and J by 1 base, leaving a gap of 9 bases between them. The cysteine opens and the phenylalanine closes a CDR3 of 13 amino acids. The sequence is cut down to CDR3 DNA, 39 bases in frame from base 1. In this sample, this clonotype turned up many times. Its specific antigen is unknown. Base quality data are lacking; no much larger clone is found one base away. TCR beta CDR3 regions were amplified from RNA transcripts for repertoire sequencing. The first round was an RT-PCR using HTBI primers with the Qiagen OneStep RT-PCR kit, and this first round was followed by a second-round multiplex PCR, then size selection and purification. Libraries were sequenced paired-end with 100 bp reads on an Illumina HiSeq2000. The authors processed their data as follows. SOAPnuke was used for read processing, and reads with adapters, uncalled bases, a mean Phred below 15, or no exact constant-primer or identifier match were discarded. High-quality paired reads were merged with COPE v1.2.5. Each unique nucleotide sequence was defined as a clonotype, and clonotypes were aligned to IMGT TRB V, D and J references with MiTCR v1.1. The analysis was limited to V-J combinations with a frequency above 0.0001, which together covered 99.2% of the repertoires. For each V-J combination, a TCR clonal expansion and chaos score was defined as the ratio of F50 clonal expansion to chaos observed in the TCRdist matrix. Features were reduced by Welch's t-statistics and random forest to more than 10 V-J combinations, which fed a naive Bayes classifier. The Morisita-Horn index was used to measure how similar the thyroid and blood repertoires were. Clones were called with MiXCR by TCRdb after fastp trimmed the public reads at Q25, and only in-frame beta chains were retained. Identical CDR3 proteins give one entry, which carries the most common genes and DNA. Here the V and J calls rest on TCRdb's processing, not on the authors' analysis. The table for this sample lists roughly 480,000 distinct CDR3 sequences; around 15% of them were counted only once. 9.8% of the sample goes to the ten largest clones.

This TCR was sampled from a woman in her twenties or thirties with Graves' ophthalmopathy. Donor details come from another sample of the same person, matched by shared clones. Recombination linked TRBV12-5 to TRBJ1-1, with no reliable assignment of the D segment. The sequenced sample was blood. CDR3 sequence: CASGPRRNTEAFF. The DNA sequence is as follows: TGTGCTAGTGGACCGAGAAGGAACACTGAAGCTTTCTTT.